The clone carrying this T cell receptor (beta chain) was picked up a small number of times. Its target is not known. Using unique molecular identifiers, the investigators prepared the TCRbeta library. TCRdb recomputed calls from the PCR reads with MiXCR, one row per CDR3 protein. The sample carries roughly 52,000 distinct CDR3 sequences, 5.8% recorded once. The data stem from a study of T-cell reconstitution after alpha-beta-depleted transplantation in children. Study-wide findings and caveats: Several hundred expanded graft clones reportedly gave rise to the alpha-beta T cells present about two months after transplant. Where some patients showed high TCRbeta diversity at day 60, it came from recipient T cells and thymic progenitors that had survived. Newly produced T cells mostly accounted for T-cell counts and diversity one year post-transplant.

The CDR3 contains 15 residues. Per the germline V gene, CDR1 is SGHNT and CDR2 is YYREEE (reference sequence). J was trimmed by 2 bases and V by 1 base; bases with no gene match: 2. The sample was PBMCs, mostly from graft donor cells, taken 60 days after TCRalphabeta/CD19-depleted stem cell transplant. This sequence was found in a female patient aged 2-10 years who had a stem cell transplant for aplastic anemia, so the T cells may come from the graft donor. The chain combines TRBV5-4 with TRBJ1-5; 8 positions agree with TRBD1. In DNA, the CDR3 is TGTGCCAGCAGCTTGCAGGGGGCCGGCAATCAGCCCCAGCATTTT. It encodes CASSLQGAGNQPQHF.